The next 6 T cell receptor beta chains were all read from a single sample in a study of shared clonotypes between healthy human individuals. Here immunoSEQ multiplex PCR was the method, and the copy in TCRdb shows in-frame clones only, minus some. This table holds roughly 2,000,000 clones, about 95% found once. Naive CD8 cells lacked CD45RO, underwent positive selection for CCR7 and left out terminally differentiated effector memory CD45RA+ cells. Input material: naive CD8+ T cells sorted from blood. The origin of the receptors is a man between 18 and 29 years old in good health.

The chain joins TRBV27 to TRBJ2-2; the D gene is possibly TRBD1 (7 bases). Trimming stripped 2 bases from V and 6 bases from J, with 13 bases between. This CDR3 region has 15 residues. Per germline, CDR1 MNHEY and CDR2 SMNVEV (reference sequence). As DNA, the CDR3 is TGTGCCAGCAGTTTACAGCCAGGGGGGCCCGGGGAGCTGTTTTTT. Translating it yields CASSLQPGGPGELFF.

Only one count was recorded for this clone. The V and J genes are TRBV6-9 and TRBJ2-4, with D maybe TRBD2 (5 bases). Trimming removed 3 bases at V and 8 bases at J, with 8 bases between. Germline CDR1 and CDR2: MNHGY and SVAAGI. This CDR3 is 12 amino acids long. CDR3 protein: CASSYAEDIQYF. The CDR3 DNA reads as TGTGCCAGCAGTTACGCGGAGGACATTCAGTACTTC.

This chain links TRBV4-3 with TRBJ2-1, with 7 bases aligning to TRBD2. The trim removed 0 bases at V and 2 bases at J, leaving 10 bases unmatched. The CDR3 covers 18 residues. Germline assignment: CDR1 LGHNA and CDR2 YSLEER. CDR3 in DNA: TGCGCCAGCAGCCAAGACAGGATGGGCGGGGGAACCTACAATGAGCAGTTCTTC. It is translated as CASSQDRMGGGTYNEQFF.

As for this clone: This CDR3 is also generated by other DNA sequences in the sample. CDR3 in DNA: TGTGCCAGTAGTATTGCTAGCGGGGCCTACAATGAGCAGTTCTTC. As protein: CASSIASGAYNEQFF. V usage is TRBV19 and J usage is TRBJ2-1; 9 bases map to TRBD2. Trimming took 3 bases from V and 2 from J; bases not matched to a gene: 2. Germline values: CDR1 LNHDA, CDR2 SQIVND (reference sequence). The CDR3 loop spans 15 amino acids.

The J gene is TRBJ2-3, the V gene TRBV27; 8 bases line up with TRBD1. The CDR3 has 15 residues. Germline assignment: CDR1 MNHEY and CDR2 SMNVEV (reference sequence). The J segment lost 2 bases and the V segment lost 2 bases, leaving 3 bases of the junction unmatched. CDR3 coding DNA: TGTGCCAGCAGTTTAAGGGGACAGGTCACAGATACGCAGTATTTT. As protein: CASSLRGQVTDTQYF.

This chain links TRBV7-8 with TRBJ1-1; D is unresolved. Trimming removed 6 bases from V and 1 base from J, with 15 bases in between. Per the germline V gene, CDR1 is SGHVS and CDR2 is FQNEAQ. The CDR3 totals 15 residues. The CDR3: CASRPRSRGNTEAFF. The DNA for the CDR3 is TGTGCCAGCAGGCCCAGGAGCAGAGGGAACACTGAAGCTTTCTTT.